Reported below is one T cell receptor (beta chain). The target antigen is unknown. Researchers grouped second doses given at about 4 or about 12 weeks into one pool. CDR1 and CDR2 (germline): MDHEN, SYDVKM. With 3 bases removed from V and 7 bases from J, the gap between germline ends came to 16 bases. The CDR3 totals 15 residues. This specimen belongs to a study of T cell responses to AZD1222 COVID-19 vaccine. Assay used: immunoSEQ multiplex PCR; TCRdb lists only in-frame clones, some missing. The sample comprises about 140,000 clones, 70% to 90% of which are singletons, and more than 3% rests with the top ten. General study findings and limits: An increase in Spike-specific TCR breadth and depth was observed after two AZD1222 doses.

Sample: peripheral blood, taken 28 days after the second AZD1222 dose. The source of this sequence is an adult who received the AZD1222 COVID-19 vaccine. The V gene is TRBV28, the J gene TRBJ2-1; no definite D call. The CDR3, as DNA: TGTGCCAGCAGTTTCAACGGGCCTTATCGAAATGAGCAGTTCTTC. Protein sequence: CASSFNGPYRNEQFF.